Below, 17 T cell receptor beta chains from the same sample are listed, as sequenced in a study of regulatory T cells in long-lasting Graves disease. The time point denotes: newly diagnosed GD, antithyroid drugs for less than 3 months. Construction of the TCR library relied on RNA isolated from PBMCs. The authors built TCR beta libraries using iRepertoire HTBI primers and Arm-PCR of CDR3 regions. TCRdb used MiXCR to reprocess the multiplex PCR reads, holding one entry per CDR3 protein. The table lists around 250,000 distinct CDR3 sequences, about 20% of them singletons. The same data also went into a second study, on T cells in Graves' hyperthyroidism and ophthalmopathy.

The sample here was peripheral blood mononuclear cells (PBMCs), taken at new diagnosis, from a patient treated with antithyroid drugs. The origin of the receptors is a woman in her 30s with Graves disease.

Many counts were recorded for this clonotype. J is TRBJ1-1 and V is TRBV6-1; D gene unclear. The CDR3 sequence is 13 residues long. Trimming took 8 bases from V and 0 from J, leaving 10 bases between them. Germline V lookup: CDR1 MNHNS, CDR2 SASEGT. The CDR3 region has the DNA TGTGCCAGCGGGCGGGCCGTGAACACTGAAGCTTTCTTT. Translation gives CASGRAVNTEAFF.

This clonotype was recorded many times. At one of its ends the junction is not consistent with the germline gene, which may arise from a read error. This sequence joins TRBV5-1 and TRBJ2-3; TRBD1 aligns across 9 bases. The germline gives CDR1 SGHRS, CDR2 YFSETQ. This CDR3 comprises 15 residues. The CDR3 coding sequence is TGTGCCAGCAGCCCAGGGACAGGGCGGGCAGATACGCAGTATTTT. This gives the protein CASSPGTGRADTQYF.

Written as DNA, the CDR3 is TGTGCCAGCTCACCATCTGGACAGAATGGCTACACCTTC. As protein: CASSPSGQNGYTF. The V call is TRBV18, the J call TRBJ1-2; the D gene is possibly TRBD1 (6 bases). The germline CDR1 and CDR2 sequences are KGHSH and LQKENI. CDR3 length equals 13 residues. V dropped 2 bases and J dropped 6 bases, with 10 bases sitting between them.

The genes are TRBV14 and TRBJ2-3, with 8 bases identical to TRBD1. The closer fit of TRBJ2-7 to the DNA end suggests the J call may be wrong. CDR1 is SGHDN, CDR2 FVKESK, per germline. The CDR3 covers 17 residues. The CDR3 sequence: CASSLNAAGTGLLRQYF. The DNA of the CDR3 is TGTGCCAGCAGCTTAAACGCAGCCGGGACAGGTTTGTTACGGCAGTACTTC.

In its sample, this clonotype is medium-sized. V and J are TRBV5-4 and TRBJ1-1; D uncertain. The CDR3 totals 13 residues. From germline, CDR1 is SGHNT and CDR2 YYREEE (reference sequence). V was trimmed by 5 bases and J by 0 bases, leaving 8 bases between them. CDR3 sequence (DNA): TGTGCCAGCAGTCTCAATATGAACACTGAAGCTTTCTTT. Encoded protein: CASSLNMNTEAFF.

The V and J genes are TRBV27 and TRBJ2-2, with 15 positions matching TRBD2. CDR1 and CDR2 from the germline V gene are MNHEY and SMNVEV (reference sequence). This CDR3 has 19 amino acids. J gave up 7 bases and V 6 bases, and 15 bases lay outside the gene matches. This CDR3 reads CASSPLRTSGGASGGELFF. As DNA, the CDR3 is TGTGCCAGCAGCCCCCTGCGGACTAGCGGGGGGGCCTCGGGCGGGGAGCTGTTTTTT.

This clonotype was counted at least ten times. The rearrangement joins TRBV20-1 to TRBJ2-6, with D possibly matching TRBD2 (6 bases). The germline V and J ends were trimmed by 1 base and 8 bases, with 12 bases remaining between them. The CDR3 length is 14 residues. Germline V gene lookup returns CDR1 DFQATT and CDR2 SNEGSKA (reference sequence). CDR3 sequence reads: CSARVTGDPNVLTF. CDR3 coding DNA: TGCAGTGCTAGAGTTACGGGGGATCCCAACGTCCTGACTTTC.

This clonotype has more than one count but fewer than ten. The rearrangement joins TRBV6-1 to TRBJ2-1, with 9 bases that match TRBD1. The germline gives CDR1 MNHNS, CDR2 SASEGT. The J segment lost 5 bases and the V segment lost 5 bases, leaving 4 bases of the junction unmatched. The CDR3 has 14 amino acids. DNA for the CDR3: TGTGCCAGCAGTCCCGGGACAGGGAACAATGAGCAGTTCTTC. Its translation is CASSPGTGNNEQFF.

In this sample, this clonotype turned up many times. This rearrangement joins TRBV5-1 to TRBJ2-1; 7 nucleotides align to TRBD2. The CDR3 has 14 amino acids. The V segment lost 5 bases and the J segment 6 bases; nucleotides outside the gene matches: 8. Germline V gene data show CDR1 as SGHRS and CDR2 as YFSETQ. The CDR3 bases are TGCGCCAGCAGGCGTGCGGGGGACCTCAATGAGCAGTTCTTC. Amino acid sequence: CASRRAGDLNEQFF.

This clonotype appeared many times. The V gene is TRBV20-1, the J gene TRBJ2-6; TRBD2 matches at 8 bases. Germline V lookup: CDR1 DFQATT, CDR2 SNEGSKA (reference sequence). Trimming at V came to 1 base and at J to 0 bases, leaving 11 bases not matched to a gene. The CDR3 contains 19 residues. The CDR3 DNA follows: TGCAGTGCTAGAGTCGGGGGGGTGTCGGGCAGCTCTGGGGCCAACGTCCTGACTTTC. It translates to CSARVGGVSGSSGANVLTF.

Only one count was recorded for this clonotype. A far larger clone is a single base away, which makes a read error likely. The V and J genes are TRBV12-3 or TRBV12-4 and TRBJ1-2; D call uncertain. V was clipped by 6 bases and J by 7 bases, with 12 bases between them. This CDR3 contains 12 residues. CDR3 loop: CASSQWRSGYTF. CDR3 bases: TGTGCCAGCAGCCAGTGGAGAAGTGGCTACACCTTC.

This clonotype came up many times. The rearrangement joins TRBV7-9 to TRBJ2-1; 8 nucleotides line up with TRBD1. Unmatched junction bases numbered 10, after V lost 3 bases and J lost 15 bases. Germline CDR1 and CDR2: SEHNR and FQNEAQ (reference sequence). The CDR3 covers 13 residues. Here the CDR3 reads CASSLLGQGVSFF. The CDR3, as DNA: TGTGCCAGCAGCTTGCTAGGACAGGGAGTATCGTTCTTC.

In its sample, this clonotype was seen many times. The gene calls are TRBV7-2 and TRBJ2-7; D may match TRBD1 or TRBD2 (5 bases each). Germline V gene lookup returns CDR1 SGHTA and CDR2 FQGNSA. CDR3 length: 17 amino acids. The ends were cut back, 5 bases at V and 3 bases at J, with 23 bases in the middle. As DNA, the CDR3 is TGTGCCAGCAGCCCCGCCCCTGGTCGATGGGGGATCTACGAGCAGTACTTC. It translates to CASSPAPGRWGIYEQYF.

The V and J genes are TRBV5-4 and TRBJ1-6; D is ambiguous. V was trimmed by 1 base and J by 9 bases, leaving 11 bases between them. Germline CDR1 is SGHNT and CDR2 is YYREEE (reference sequence). This CDR3 contains 14 residues. The CDR3 DNA reads as TGTGCCAGCAGCTTGCCTGCGGCGAGTTCACCCCTCCACTTT. It encodes CASSLPAASSPLHF.

There are many counts of this clonotype. The chain has TRBV6-5 and TRBJ2-2; D possibly uses TRBD1 or TRBD2 (6 bases each). CDR1 and CDR2 from the germline V gene are MNHEY and SVGAGI. Trimming stripped 0 bases from V and 3 bases from J, with 11 bases between. CDR3 length: 16 amino acids. CDR3 in amino acids: CASSYSPGADTGELFF. CDR3 sequence (DNA): TGTGCCAGCAGTTACTCCCCGGGGGCGGACACCGGGGAGCTGTTTTTT.

This clonotype was observed many times. The chain employs TRBV5-1 and TRBJ2-1; D not resolved. The CDR3 spans 12 residues. Germline CDR1 reads SGHRS; CDR2 reads YFSETQ. V was trimmed by 1 base and J by 8 bases, leaving 7 bases between them. The CDR3 DNA follows: TGCGCCAGCAGCTTGTCAGACGATGAGCAGTTCTTC. Amino acids: CASSLSDDEQFF.

This clonotype was recorded many times. J is TRBJ2-7 and V is TRBV27; weak D call: TRBD1 (6 bases). CDR3 size: 12 residues. Deletions cut 5 bases from V and 2 bases from J, with 7 bases between. Germline CDR1 MNHEY, CDR2 SMNVEV (reference sequence). Written as DNA, the CDR3 is TGTGCCAGCAGTGGGACACCCTACGAGCAGTACTTC. Amino acids: CASSGTPYEQYF.